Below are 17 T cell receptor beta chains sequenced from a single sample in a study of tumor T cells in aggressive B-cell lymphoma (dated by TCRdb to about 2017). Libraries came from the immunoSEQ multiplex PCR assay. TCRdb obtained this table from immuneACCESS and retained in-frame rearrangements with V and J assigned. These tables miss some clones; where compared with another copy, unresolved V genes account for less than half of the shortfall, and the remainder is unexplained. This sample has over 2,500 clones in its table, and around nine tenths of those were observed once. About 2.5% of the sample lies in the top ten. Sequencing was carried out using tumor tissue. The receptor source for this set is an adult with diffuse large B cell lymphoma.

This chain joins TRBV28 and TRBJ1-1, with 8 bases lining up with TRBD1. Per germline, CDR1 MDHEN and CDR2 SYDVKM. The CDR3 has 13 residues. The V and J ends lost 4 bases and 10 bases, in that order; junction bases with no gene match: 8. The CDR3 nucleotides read TGTGCCAGCAGTTCGGGGACAGGATGGGTAGCTTTCTTT. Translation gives CASSSGTGWVAFF. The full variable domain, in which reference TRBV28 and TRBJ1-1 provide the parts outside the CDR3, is DVKVTQSSRYLVKRTGEKVFLECVQDMDHENMFWYRQDPGLGLRLIYFSYDVKMKEKGDIPEGYSVSREKKERFSLILESASTNQTSMYLCASSSGTGWVAFFGQGTRLTVV.

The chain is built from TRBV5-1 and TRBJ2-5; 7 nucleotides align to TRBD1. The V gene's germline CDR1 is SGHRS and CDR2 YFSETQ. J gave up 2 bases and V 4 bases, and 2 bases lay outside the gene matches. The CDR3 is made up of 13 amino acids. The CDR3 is CASSPGQQETQYF. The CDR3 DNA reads TGCGCCAGCAGCCCGGGACAGCAAGAGACCCAGTACTTC.

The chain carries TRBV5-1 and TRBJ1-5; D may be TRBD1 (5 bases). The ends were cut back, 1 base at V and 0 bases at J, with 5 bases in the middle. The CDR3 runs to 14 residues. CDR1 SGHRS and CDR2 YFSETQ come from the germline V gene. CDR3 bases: TGCGCCAGCAGCTTGACAGGTAGCAATCAGCCCCAGCATTTT. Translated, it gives CASSLTGSNQPQHF.

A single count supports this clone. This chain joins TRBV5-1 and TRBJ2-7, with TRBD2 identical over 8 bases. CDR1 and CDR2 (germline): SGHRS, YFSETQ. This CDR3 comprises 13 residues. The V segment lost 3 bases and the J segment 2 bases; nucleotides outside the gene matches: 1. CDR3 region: CASSSGGAYEQYF. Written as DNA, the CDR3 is TGCGCCAGCAGCTCGGGGGGGGCCTACGAGCAGTACTTC.

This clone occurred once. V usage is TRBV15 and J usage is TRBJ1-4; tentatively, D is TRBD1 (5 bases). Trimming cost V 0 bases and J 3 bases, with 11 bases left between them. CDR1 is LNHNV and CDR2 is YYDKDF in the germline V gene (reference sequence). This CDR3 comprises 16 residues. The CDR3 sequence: CATSRDRGGANEKLFF. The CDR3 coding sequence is TGTGCCACCAGCAGAGATCGCGGGGGTGCTAATGAAAAACTGTTTTTT.

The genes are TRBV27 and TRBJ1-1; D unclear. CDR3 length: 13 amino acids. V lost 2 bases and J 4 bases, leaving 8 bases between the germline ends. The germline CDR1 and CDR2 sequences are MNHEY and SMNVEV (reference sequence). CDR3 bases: TGTGCCAGCAGTTTAAATCCCAGCACTGAAGCTTTCTTT. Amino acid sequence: CASSLNPSTEAFF.

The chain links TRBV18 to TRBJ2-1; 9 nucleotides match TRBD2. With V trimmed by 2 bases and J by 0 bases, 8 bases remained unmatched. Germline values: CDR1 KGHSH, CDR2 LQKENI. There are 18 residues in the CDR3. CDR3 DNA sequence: TGTGCCAGCTCACCATTATCCCAGCGGGGGGACTCCTACAATGAGCAGTTCTTC. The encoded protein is CASSPLSQRGDSYNEQFF. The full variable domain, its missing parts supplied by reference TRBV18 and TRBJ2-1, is NAGVMQNPRHLVRRRGQEARLRCSPMKGHSHVYWYRQLPEEGLKFMVYLQKENIIDESGMPKERFSAEFPKEGPSILRIQQVVRGDSAAYFCASSPLSQRGDSYNEQFFGPGTRLTVL.

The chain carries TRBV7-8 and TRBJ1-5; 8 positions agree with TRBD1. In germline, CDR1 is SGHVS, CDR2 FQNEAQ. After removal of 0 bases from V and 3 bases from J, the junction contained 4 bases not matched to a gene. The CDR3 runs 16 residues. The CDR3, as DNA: TGTGCCAGCAGCTTAGCGGGGCAGGGGGCCAATCAGCCCCAGCATTTT. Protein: CASSLAGQGANQPQHF. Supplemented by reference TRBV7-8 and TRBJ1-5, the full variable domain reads GAGVSQSPRYKVAKRGQDVALRCDPISGHVSLFWYQQALGQGPEFLTYFQNEAQLDKSGLPSDRFFAERPEGSVSTLKIQRTQQEDSAVYLCASSLAGQGANQPQHFGDGTRLSIL.

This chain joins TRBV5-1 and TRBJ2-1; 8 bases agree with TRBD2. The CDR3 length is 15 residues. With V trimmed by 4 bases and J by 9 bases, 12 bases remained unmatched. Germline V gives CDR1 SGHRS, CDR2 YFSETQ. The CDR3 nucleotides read TGCGCCAGCAGCCTAGCGGGTACTGGGCAAGGTGAGCAGTTCTTC. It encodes CASSLAGTGQGEQFF.

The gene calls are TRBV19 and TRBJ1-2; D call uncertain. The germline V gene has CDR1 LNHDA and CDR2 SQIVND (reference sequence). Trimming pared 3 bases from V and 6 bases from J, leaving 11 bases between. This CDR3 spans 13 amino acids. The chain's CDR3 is CASSIDFGDGYTF. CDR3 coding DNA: TGTGCCAGTAGTATCGATTTCGGGGATGGCTACACCTTC.

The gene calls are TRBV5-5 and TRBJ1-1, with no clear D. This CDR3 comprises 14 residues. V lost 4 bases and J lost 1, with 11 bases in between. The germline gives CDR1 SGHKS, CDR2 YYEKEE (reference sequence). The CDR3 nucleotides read TGTGCCAGCAGCCCACAGACCCAGAACACTGAAGCTTTCTTT. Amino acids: CASSPQTQNTEAFF.

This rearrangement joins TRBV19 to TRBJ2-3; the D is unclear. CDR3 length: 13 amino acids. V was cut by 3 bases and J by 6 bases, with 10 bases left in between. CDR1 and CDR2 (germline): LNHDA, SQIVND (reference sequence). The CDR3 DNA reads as TGTGCCAGTAGTATCTCCAGCGCGGATACGCAGTATTTT. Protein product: CASSISSADTQYF.

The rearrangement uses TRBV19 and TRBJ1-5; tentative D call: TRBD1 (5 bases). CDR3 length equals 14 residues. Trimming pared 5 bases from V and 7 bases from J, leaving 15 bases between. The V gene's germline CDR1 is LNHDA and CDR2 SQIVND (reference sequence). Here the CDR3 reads CASSPSTVGQPQHF. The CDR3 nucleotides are TGTGCCAGTAGTCCCTCGACAGTGGGGCAGCCCCAGCATTTT.

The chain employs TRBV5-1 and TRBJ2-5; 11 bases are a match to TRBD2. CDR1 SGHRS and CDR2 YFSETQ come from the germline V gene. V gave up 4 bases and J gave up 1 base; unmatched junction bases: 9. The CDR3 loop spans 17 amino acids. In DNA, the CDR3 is TGCGCCAGCAGCCGCGGGACTAGCGGATTTCTCCAAGAGACCCAGTACTTC. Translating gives CASSRGTSGFLQETQYF.

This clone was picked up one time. DNA of the CDR3: TGTGCCACCGGAGAGGGTCGGGAAAAACTGTTTTTT. Translated, it gives CATGEGREKLFF. This chain links TRBV15 with TRBJ1-4; D gene unclear. This CDR3 has 12 amino acids. V was cut by 8 bases and J by 8 bases, with 12 bases left in between. CDR1 and CDR2 from the germline V gene are LNHNV and YYDKDF (reference sequence).

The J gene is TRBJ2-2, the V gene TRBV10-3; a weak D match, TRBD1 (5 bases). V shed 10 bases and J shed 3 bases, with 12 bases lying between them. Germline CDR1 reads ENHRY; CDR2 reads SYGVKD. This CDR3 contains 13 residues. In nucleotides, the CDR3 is TGTGCCACAAGGGGTTTAGACACCGGGGAGCTGTTTTTT. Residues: CATRGLDTGELFF.

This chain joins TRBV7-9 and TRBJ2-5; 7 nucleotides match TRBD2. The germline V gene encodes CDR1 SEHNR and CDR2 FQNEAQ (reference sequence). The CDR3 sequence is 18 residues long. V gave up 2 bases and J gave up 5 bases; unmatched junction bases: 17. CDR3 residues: CASSLTRPRPSGGETQYF. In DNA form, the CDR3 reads TGTGCCAGCAGCTTAACCCGGCCCCGGCCCTCCGGGGGGGAGACCCAGTACTTC.